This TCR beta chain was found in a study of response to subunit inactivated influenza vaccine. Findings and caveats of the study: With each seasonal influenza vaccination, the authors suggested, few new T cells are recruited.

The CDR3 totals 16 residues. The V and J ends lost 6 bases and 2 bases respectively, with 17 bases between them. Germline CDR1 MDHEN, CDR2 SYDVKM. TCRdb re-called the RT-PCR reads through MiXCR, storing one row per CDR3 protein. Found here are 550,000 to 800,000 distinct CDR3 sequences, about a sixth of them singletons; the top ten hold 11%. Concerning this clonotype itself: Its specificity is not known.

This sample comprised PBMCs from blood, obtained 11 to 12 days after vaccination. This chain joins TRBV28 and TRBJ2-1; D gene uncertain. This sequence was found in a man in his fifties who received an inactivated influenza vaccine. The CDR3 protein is CASSLSLVDPYNEQFF. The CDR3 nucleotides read TGTGCCAGCAGCCTCTCCTTGGTGGATCCCTACAATGAGCAGTTCTTC.